Presented here are 4 T cell receptor beta chains from one specimen sequenced in a study of blood T cells in healthy people across ages. A second about 6 to 12 cycle PCR used barcoded and J-beta primers. TCRdb analysed the 5' RACE reads with MiXCR anew, one entry per CDR3 protein. The data show about 650,000 distinct CDR3 sequences, approximately 29% seen once. The sequenced material came from blood. All receptors derive from a woman of 80 years or more in good health.

About this clonotype: A much larger clone lies one base from this, so it may be a read error. The CDR3, as DNA: TGCAGTGCTAGGGTACCGGGCAATTTGAACACTGAAGCTTTCTTT. It specifies CSARVPGNLNTEAFF. This chain links TRBV20-1 with TRBJ1-1; unclear D gene. This CDR3 comprises 15 residues. Trimming pared 3 bases from V and 0 bases from J, leaving 14 bases between. CDR1 DFQATT and CDR2 SNEGSKA come from the germline V gene (reference sequence).

At least ten counts were recorded for this clonotype. This chain uses TRBV4-1 with TRBJ2-3; 8 bases are a match to TRBD2. V lost 0 bases to trimming and J lost 7 bases; unmatched junction nucleotides: 12. Germline V gene data show CDR1 as MGHRA and CDR2 as YSYEKL. The CDR3 contains 17 residues. The CDR3 DNA follows: TGCGCCAGCAGCCAAGATTGGGCTAGCGGGTTCGGATATACGCAGTATTTT. It translates to CASSQDWASGFGYTQYF.

The chain couples TRBV12-3 or TRBV12-4 to TRBJ2-3; no firm D call. The CDR3 has 15 amino acids. With 3 bases removed from V and 0 bases from J, the gap between germline ends came to 10 bases. The CDR3 loop reads CASSLGDPSTDTQYF. In DNA form, the CDR3 reads TGTGCCAGCAGTTTGGGCGATCCTAGCACAGATACGCAGTATTTT.

This clonotype was found once. The chain uses TRBV5-1 and TRBJ2-7; D gene uncertain. V lost 4 bases, J lost 2 bases, and 10 bases lay in between. The CDR3 is 13 residues long. Germline assignment: CDR1 SGHRS and CDR2 YFSETQ. DNA for the CDR3: TGCGCCAGCAGCCGGATTGGTACCTACGAGCAGTACTTC. This encodes CASSRIGTYEQYF.